The 24 T cell receptor beta chains below come from one sample, sequenced in a study of blood T cell repertoires in COVID-19. Repertoires were generated with immunoSEQ multiplex PCR, while TCRdb's copy carries only in-frame clones and drops some. This table holds around 220,000 clones, approximately 90% found once. The sample consisted of PBMCs or T cells enriched from blood (not recorded which). The origin of the receptors is a young woman with acute COVID-19.

This clone was recorded once. The genes are TRBV7-2 and TRBJ2-5, with 13 nucleotides matching TRBD2. V shed 6 bases, J shed 1 base, and the junction held 5 bases outside the gene matches. The CDR3 runs 16 residues. Looked up from germline, CDR1 is SGHTA and CDR2 is FQGNSA. Here the CDR3 reads CASRRTSGRGQETQYF. The CDR3 DNA reads as TGTGCCAGCAGGCGGACTAGCGGGAGAGGCCAAGAGACCCAGTACTTC.

The chain carries TRBV28 and TRBJ1-3; 7 bases align to TRBD1. This CDR3 is built from 15 residues. Germline assignment: CDR1 MDHEN and CDR2 SYDVKM. The V gene end was trimmed by 5 bases and the J gene end by 4 bases; junction bases not matched to a gene: 8. DNA for the CDR3: TGTGCCAGCAGTCAACGGGACAGCTCCGGAAACACCATATATTTT. The encoded protein is CASSQRDSSGNTIYF.

This chain uses TRBV15 with TRBJ2-1, with 8 bases identical to TRBD2. The CDR3 has 15 amino acids. Trimming at V came to 0 bases and at J to 7 bases, leaving 5 bases not matched to a gene. Germline values: CDR1 LNHNV, CDR2 YYDKDF (reference sequence). As DNA, the CDR3 is TGTGCCACCAGCAGAGATCGGGTAGCGGGGAATGAGCAGTTCTTC. Protein: CATSRDRVAGNEQFF.

The chain links TRBV19 to TRBJ1-2, with 9 bases identical to TRBD1. The CDR3 contains 14 residues. The V segment lost 10 bases and the J segment 4 bases; nucleotides outside the gene matches: 10. Germline-derived CDR1 and CDR2 are LNHDA and SQIVND (reference sequence). This chain's CDR3 is CATSPGTGIYGYTF. The CDR3 bases are TGTGCCACAAGTCCGGGGACAGGGATCTATGGCTACACCTTC.

This clone was found a few times. The chain combines TRBV3-1 (or the pseudogene TRBV3-2) with TRBJ1-1; D not resolved. The CDR3 covers 15 residues. Trimming removed 0 bases from V and 0 bases from J, with 8 bases in between. Germline V gives CDR1 LGHDT, CDR2 YNNKEL (reference sequence). This chain's CDR3 is CASSQDPGVNTEAFF. The CDR3 coding sequence is TGTGCCAGCAGCCAAGATCCAGGCGTGAACACTGAAGCTTTCTTT.

The chain uses TRBV27 and TRBJ2-1; D might be TRBD2 (6 bases). V lost 5 bases, J lost 2 bases, and 16 bases lay in between. Germline assignment: CDR1 MNHEY and CDR2 SMNVEV (reference sequence). The CDR3 is made up of 16 amino acids. CDR3 DNA sequence: TGTGCCAGCAGTATAGCTCCAGGAGGGACCTACAATGAGCAGTTCTTC. It yields the protein CASSIAPGGTYNEQFF.

V gene TRBV2 combines with J gene TRBJ2-5, with TRBD2 as a possible D gene (6 bases). The germline gives CDR1 SNHLY, CDR2 FYNNEI. Trimming pared 7 bases from V and 3 bases from J, leaving 15 bases between. The CDR3 totals 14 residues. The chain's CDR3 is CASNVLATKETQYF. CDR3 nucleotide sequence: TGTGCCAGCAACGTGCTAGCGACTAAAGAGACCCAGTACTTC.

The chain uses TRBV24-1 and TRBJ1-2; D is unresolved. Germline assignment: CDR1 KGHDR and CDR2 SFDVKD. V lost 4 bases to trimming and J lost 8 bases, with 22 bases between them. There are 16 residues in the CDR3. CDR3 protein: CATSEKEGCRVLGYTF. The CDR3 DNA sequence: TGTGCCACCAGTGAGAAGGAGGGATGCAGAGTTCTGGGCTACACCTTC.

The chain's CDR3 is CASSLFGQGAMIEKLFF. CDR3 nucleotides: TGTGCCAGCAGCTTATTTGGACAGGGGGCGATGATTGAAAAACTGTTTTTT. The chain has TRBV7-2 and TRBJ1-4, with TRBD1 matching over 11 bases. This CDR3 comprises 17 residues. Trimming cost V 2 bases and J 7 bases; bases outside gene matches: 9. The germline V gene has CDR1 SGHTA and CDR2 FQGNSA.

The chain links TRBV14 to TRBJ2-1; 13 bases agree with TRBD2. Germline V CDR1 and CDR2: SGHDN, FVKESK. The junction had 11 bases not matched to a gene; V was cut back by 2 bases and J by 1 base. The CDR3 length is 20 residues. CDR3 region: CASSQSRTSGRTSSYNEQFF. The CDR3 nucleotides read TGTGCCAGCAGCCAATCCCGGACTAGCGGGAGAACTAGTTCCTACAATGAGCAGTTCTTC.

The V gene is TRBV5-1, the J gene TRBJ1-4, with TRBD1 identical over 10 bases. The CDR3 loop spans 15 amino acids. With V trimmed by 3 bases and J by 7 bases, 6 bases remained unmatched. CDR1 is SGHRS, CDR2 YFSETQ, per germline. DNA for the CDR3: TGCGCCAGCAGCTCACGGACAGGGGGGAGTGAAAAACTGTTTTTT. Its translation is CASSSRTGGSEKLFF.

The chain combines TRBV2 with TRBJ1-6, with a possible D match to TRBD1 (5 bases). Trimming removed 10 bases from V and 4 bases from J, with 14 bases in between. The CDR3 contains 14 residues. Germline assignment: CDR1 SNHLY and CDR2 FYNNEI. CDR3 amino acids: CATDRGRYNSPLHF. CDR3 coding DNA: TGTGCCACCGACCGGGGGAGATATAATTCACCCCTCCACTTT.

The rearrangement joins TRBV2 to TRBJ2-1, with 8 bases aligning to TRBD2. This CDR3 comprises 15 residues. CDR1 is SNHLY and CDR2 is FYNNEI in the germline V gene. The V segment lost 0 bases and the J segment 7 bases; nucleotides outside the gene matches: 5. The CDR3 DNA is TGTGCCAGCAGTGAAGCCAGCGGGAGTTCAAATGAGCAGTTCTTC. Its translation is CASSEASGSSNEQFF.

This chain connects TRBV9 to TRBJ1-1; no clear D. Germline CDR1 reads SGDLS; CDR2 reads YYNGEE. CDR3 length: 14 residues. V lost 4 bases and J lost 0, with 10 bases in between. In DNA form, the CDR3 reads TGTGCCAGCAGCTGGGGAGGGTTGAACACTGAAGCTTTCTTT. Its translation: CASSWGGLNTEAFF.

This clone was recorded only once. The chain couples TRBV10-3 to TRBJ2-5; possible D gene TRBD2, 6 bases. The germline V and J ends were trimmed by 0 bases and 2 bases, with 10 bases remaining between them. Per germline, CDR1 ENHRY and CDR2 SYGVKD. The CDR3 is 15 amino acids. The CDR3, as DNA: TGTGCCATCAGTGAGTCCCCAGGGAGGCAAGAGACCCAGTACTTC. Translated: CAISESPGRQETQYF.

The genes are TRBV10-1 and TRBJ2-1; 11 nucleotides align to TRBD2. V gave up 4 bases and J gave up 5 bases; unmatched junction bases: 4. Per germline, CDR1 WNHNN and CDR2 SYGVQD (reference sequence). The CDR3 has 15 amino acids. CDR3: CASSVASGGNNEQFF. The CDR3 region has the DNA TGCGCCAGCAGTGTTGCTAGCGGGGGGAACAATGAGCAGTTCTTC.

The chain carries TRBV7-9 and TRBJ2-2; 7 nucleotides agree with TRBD1. The CDR3 spans 16 residues. V shed 8 bases, J shed 4 bases, and the junction held 13 bases outside the gene matches. Germline V gene lookup returns CDR1 SEHNR and CDR2 FQNEAQ (reference sequence). The CDR3 DNA reads TGTGCCAGCGGGATCAGTACCCCAGGGGGCACCGGGGAGCTGTTTTTT. Amino acids: CASGISTPGGTGELFF.

The chain links TRBV14 to TRBJ2-3, with D uncertain. This CDR3 has 15 amino acids. Germline V gene sequence: CDR1 SGHDN, CDR2 FVKESK. The V end lost 0 bases, the J end lost 2 bases, and 9 bases lay between the germline ends. The CDR3 region has the DNA TGTGCCAGCAGCCAAGATATGAGTTACACAGATACGCAGTATTTT. This sequence encodes CASSQDMSYTDTQYF.

The CDR3 region is CASSAGTGLMNTEAFF. The CDR3 DNA sequence: TGTGCCAGCAGTGCCGGGACAGGGCTCATGAACACTGAAGCTTTCTTT. The chain is built from TRBV9 and TRBJ1-1, with 9 bases that match TRBD1. The V segment lost 5 bases and the J segment 0 bases; nucleotides outside the gene matches: 8. Germline V lookup: CDR1 SGDLS, CDR2 YYNGEE. CDR3 length equals 16 residues.

The genes are TRBV3-1 (or the pseudogene TRBV3-2) and TRBJ2-7; 10 bases fit TRBD2. The ends lost 0 bases at V and 3 bases at J; junction bases unmatched: 11. Germline V gene sequence: CDR1 LGHDT, CDR2 YNNKEL (reference sequence). The CDR3 sequence is 18 residues long. The CDR3 protein is CASSQDPHSSGSRYEQYF. DNA of the CDR3: TGTGCCAGCAGCCAAGACCCGCATTCTAGCGGGAGTCGCTACGAGCAGTACTTC.

The chain carries TRBV7-6 and TRBJ1-1; 9 bases are shared with TRBD1. Germline lookup yields CDR1 SGHVS and CDR2 FNYEAQ. The CDR3 loop spans 15 amino acids. V shed 6 bases, J shed 5 bases, and the junction held 10 bases outside the gene matches. This CDR3 is CASRQSTGGWTEAFF. The CDR3 DNA sequence: TGTGCCAGCAGGCAAAGTACAGGGGGCTGGACTGAAGCTTTCTTT.

V and J are TRBV7-8 and TRBJ1-5; 11 bases match TRBD1. V trimming: 2 bases; J trimming: 0 bases; junction bases outside the gene matches: 9. The CDR3 is 19 residues long. Germline CDR1 is SGHVS and CDR2 is FQNEAQ. The CDR3 is CASSLTGDRGEYSNQPQHF. As DNA, the CDR3 is TGTGCCAGCAGCTTAACAGGGGACAGGGGGGAGTATAGCAATCAGCCCCAGCATTTT.

The chain links TRBV9 to TRBJ1-3; D perhaps matches TRBD1 (5 bases). The CDR3 spans 14 residues. V lost 3 bases to trimming and J lost 4 bases, with 11 bases between them. CDR1 is SGDLS and CDR2 is YYNGEE in the germline V gene. As DNA, the CDR3 is TGTGCCAGCAGCGGGGACTTGGGAGGAAACACCATATATTTT. Translating it yields CASSGDLGGNTIYF.

The rearrangement joins TRBV19 to TRBJ1-6; possible D gene TRBD1, 5 bases. CDR1 and CDR2 (germline): LNHDA, SQIVND (reference sequence). V lost 9 bases to trimming and J lost 7 bases, with 22 bases between them. The CDR3 runs to 16 residues. As DNA, the CDR3 is TGTGCCAGCCTCCCCTCCCCAGGGATGGAGAATTCACCCCTCCACTTT. The encoded protein is CASLPSPGMENSPLHF.